The 12 T cell receptor beta chains reported below all come from one sample, sequenced in a study of blood T cell repertoires in COVID-19. Produced via immunoSEQ multiplex PCR; TCRdb's table is partial and in-frame only. The sample shows hundreds of thousands of clones, approximately 90% of them seen only once. The sequenced sample was peripheral blood. These receptor sequences come from a man aged 55 to 70 who had recovered from COVID-19.

This chain links TRBV5-4 with TRBJ1-1; weak D call: TRBD1 (5 bases). Germline V CDR1 and CDR2: SGHNT, YYREEE (reference sequence). The CDR3 runs 15 residues. The V and J ends lost 4 bases and 3 bases respectively, with 16 bases between them. CDR3 DNA: TGTGCCAGCAGCCTGGCCCCCGGGGGGTACACTGAAGCTTTCTTT. Translated: CASSLAPGGYTEAFF.

There are a few counts of this clone. J is TRBJ1-6 and V is TRBV5-3; 8 bases map to TRBD1. TRBV5-3 is sorted into the ORF group, with uncertain function. This CDR3 has 14 amino acids. With V trimmed by 6 bases and J by 8 bases, 7 bases remained unmatched. Written as DNA, the CDR3 is TGTGCCAGAACCACGACAGGGGTGGATTCACCCCTCCACTTT. Residues: CARTTTGVDSPLHF.

This chain uses TRBV27 with TRBJ2-3; the D gene is possibly TRBD2 (7 bases). The CDR3 extends over 17 amino acids. Trimming took 3 bases from V and 4 from J, leaving 20 bases between them. Germline loops: CDR1 MNHEY, CDR2 SMNVEV (reference sequence). The CDR3 DNA follows: TGTGCCAGCAGTTTCATCGGGGGGCGAAATCTTGCAGATACGCAGTATTTT. Its translation is CASSFIGGRNLADTQYF.

This chain joins TRBV11-3 and TRBJ2-5; possibly TRBD1 for D (6 bases). CDR1 is SGHNT, CDR2 YENEEA, per germline. Trimming pared 1 base from V and 5 bases from J, leaving 14 bases between. This CDR3 spans 15 amino acids. The CDR3 region has the DNA TGTGCCAGCAGCTTAGGCACAGGGCGCTGGGAGACCCAGTACTTC. This translates into CASSLGTGRWETQYF. Full variable domain (missing parts from reference TRBV11-3 and TRBJ2-5): EAGVVQSPRYKIIEKKQPVAFWCNPISGHNTLYWYLQNLGQGPELLIRYENEEAVDDSQLPKDRFSAERLKGVDSTLKIQPAELGDSAVYLCASSLGTGRWETQYFGPGTRLLVL.

The chain employs TRBV5-4 and TRBJ1-1, with 8 bases aligning to TRBD1. The CDR3 has 14 residues. Germline-derived CDR1 and CDR2 are SGHNT and YYREEE (reference sequence). V was pared by 4 bases and J by 2 bases, with 4 bases of the junction left unmatched. The CDR3, as DNA: TGTGCCAGCAGCAGGACAGGGCCTAACACTGAAGCTTTCTTT. Translation: CASSRTGPNTEAFF.

V and J are TRBV7-9 and TRBJ2-7; 7 positions agree with TRBD1. Germline CDR1 and CDR2: SEHNR and FQNEAQ (reference sequence). The length of the CDR3 is 16 residues. After removal of 1 base from V and 2 bases from J, the junction contained 8 bases not matched to a gene. The chain's CDR3 is CASSLGRETGAYEQYF. The CDR3 DNA sequence: TGTGCCAGCAGCTTAGGAAGGGAAACAGGGGCCTACGAGCAGTACTTC. The full variable domain, its missing parts supplied by reference TRBV7-9 and TRBJ2-7, is DTGVSQNPRHKITKRGQNVTFRCDPISEHNRLYWYRQTLGQGPEFLTYFQNEAQLEKSRLLSDRFSAERPKGSFSTLEIQRTEQGDSAMYLCASSLGRETGAYEQYFGPGTRLTVT.

The genes are TRBV7-2 and TRBJ2-3; maybe TRBD1 (6 bases). V was shortened by 2 bases and J by 0 bases, with 9 bases between the two germline ends. The CDR3 totals 15 residues. Germline V lookup: CDR1 SGHTA, CDR2 FQGNSA. The CDR3 sequence: CASSLQQGSTDTQYF. The DNA of the CDR3 is TGTGCCAGCAGCTTACAACAGGGTAGCACAGATACGCAGTATTTT. The variable domain in full, completed from reference TRBV7-2 and TRBJ2-3, reads GAGVSQSPSNKVTEKGKDVELRCDPISGHTALYWYRQSLGQGLEFLIYFQGNSAPDKSGLPSDRFSAERTGGSVSTLTIQRTQQEDSAVYLCASSLQQGSTDTQYFGPGTRLTVL.

The genes are TRBV30 and TRBJ1-1, with D perhaps matching TRBD1 (6 bases). Trimming pared 0 bases from V and 5 bases from J, leaving 13 bases between. CDR3 length equals 14 residues. Germline CDR1 and CDR2: GTSNPN and SVGIG (reference sequence). CDR3 sequence (DNA): TGTGCCTGGAGTGTACTAGGGGGAGGGACTGAAGCTTTCTTT. Its translation: CAWSVLGGGTEAFF.

The chain joins TRBV18 to TRBJ2-3; 10 nucleotides match TRBD2. In germline, CDR1 is KGHSH, CDR2 LQKENI. The CDR3 length is 20 residues. Trimming cost V 1 base and J 2 bases; bases outside gene matches: 15. CDR3 sequence (DNA): TGTGCCAGCTCACCACGGGCTAGCGGGGGAAGCATTACCCTCACAGATACGCAGTATTTT. Its protein is CASSPRASGGSITLTDTQYF.

The chain recombines TRBV7-8 with TRBJ1-6, with TRBD1 as a possible D gene (5 bases). Trimming took off 1 base at V and 10 bases at J, with 14 bases between the two ends. The germline CDR1 and CDR2 sequences are SGHVS and FQNEAQ. This CDR3 has 15 amino acids. This CDR3 reads CASSLGGLPTSPLHF. The CDR3 DNA reads TGTGCCAGCAGCTTAGGGGGACTCCCGACCTCACCCCTCCACTTT.

This clone was detected once. The chain links TRBV5-3 to TRBJ1-4, with D maybe TRBD1 (5 bases). TRBV5-3 is designated an ORF whose function remains uncertain. There are 18 residues in the CDR3. Trimming took 0 bases from V and 5 from J, leaving 20 bases between them. The chain's CDR3 is CARSLEGRTTRGNEKLFF. The CDR3 region has the DNA TGTGCCAGAAGCTTGGAAGGACGAACCACCCGGGGGAATGAAAAACTGTTTTTT.

The rearrangement uses TRBV19 and TRBJ1-4, with no clear D. Germline loops: CDR1 LNHDA, CDR2 SQIVND (reference sequence). V shed 6 bases and J shed 8 bases, with 7 bases lying between them. The CDR3 consists of 11 residues. CDR3 nucleotides: TGTGCCAGTAGCGCGGGGGAAAAACTGTTTTTT. This gives the protein CASSAGEKLFF.